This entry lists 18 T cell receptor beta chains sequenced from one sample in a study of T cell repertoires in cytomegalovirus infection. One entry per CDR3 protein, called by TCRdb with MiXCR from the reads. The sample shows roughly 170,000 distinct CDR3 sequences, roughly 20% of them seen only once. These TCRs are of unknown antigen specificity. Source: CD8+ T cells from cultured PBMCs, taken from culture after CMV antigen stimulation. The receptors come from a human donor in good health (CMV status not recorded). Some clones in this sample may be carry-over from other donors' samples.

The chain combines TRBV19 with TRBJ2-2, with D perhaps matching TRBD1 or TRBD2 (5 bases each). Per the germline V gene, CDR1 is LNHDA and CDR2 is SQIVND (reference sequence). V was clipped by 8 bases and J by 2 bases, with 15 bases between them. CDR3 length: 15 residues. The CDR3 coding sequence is TGTGCCAGTCGATCCCGGGACGTAAACACCGGGGAGCTGTTTTTT. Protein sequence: CASRSRDVNTGELFF.

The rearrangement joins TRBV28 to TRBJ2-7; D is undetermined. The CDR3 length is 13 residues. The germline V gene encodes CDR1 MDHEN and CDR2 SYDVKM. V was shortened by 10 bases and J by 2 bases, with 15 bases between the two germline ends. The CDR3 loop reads CAISNLAAYEQYF. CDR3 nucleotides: TGTGCCATTTCAAACCTGGCAGCCTACGAGCAGTACTTC.

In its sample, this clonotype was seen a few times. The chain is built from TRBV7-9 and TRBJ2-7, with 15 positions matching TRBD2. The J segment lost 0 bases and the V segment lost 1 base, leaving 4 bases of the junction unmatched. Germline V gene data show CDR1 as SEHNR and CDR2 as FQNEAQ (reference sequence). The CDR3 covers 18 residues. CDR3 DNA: TGTGCCAGCAGCTTAGGAGGGACTAGCGGGGGGCACTCCTACGAGCAGTACTTC. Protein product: CASSLGGTSGGHSYEQYF.

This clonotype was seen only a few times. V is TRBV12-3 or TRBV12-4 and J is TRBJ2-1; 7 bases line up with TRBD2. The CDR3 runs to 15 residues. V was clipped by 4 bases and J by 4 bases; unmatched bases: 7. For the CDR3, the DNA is TGTGCCAGCAGTTCTACTAGCGCGGCTTACAATGAGCAGTTCTTC. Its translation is CASSSTSAAYNEQFF.

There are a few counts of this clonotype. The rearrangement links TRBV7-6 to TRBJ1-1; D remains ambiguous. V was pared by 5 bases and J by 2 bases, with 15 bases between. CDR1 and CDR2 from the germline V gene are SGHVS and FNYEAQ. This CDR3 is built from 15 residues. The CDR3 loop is CASSRPGGLNTEAFF. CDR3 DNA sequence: TGTGCCAGCAGCCGGCCGGGAGGTCTTAACACTGAAGCTTTCTTT.

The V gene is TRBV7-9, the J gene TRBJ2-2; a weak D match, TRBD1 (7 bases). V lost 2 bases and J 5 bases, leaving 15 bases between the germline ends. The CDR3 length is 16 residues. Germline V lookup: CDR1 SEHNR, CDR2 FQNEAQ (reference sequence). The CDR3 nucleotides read TGTGCCAGCAGCTTACCCGAACAGGGGAGGACCGGGGAGCTGTTTTTT. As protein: CASSLPEQGRTGELFF.

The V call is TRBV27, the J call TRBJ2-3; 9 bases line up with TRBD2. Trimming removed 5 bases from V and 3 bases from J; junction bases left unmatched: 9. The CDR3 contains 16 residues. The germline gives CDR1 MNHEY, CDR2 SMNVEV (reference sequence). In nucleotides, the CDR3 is TGTGCCAGCAGTCCGCGGCCTAGCGGGGTGACAGATACGCAGTATTTT. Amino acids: CASSPRPSGVTDTQYF.

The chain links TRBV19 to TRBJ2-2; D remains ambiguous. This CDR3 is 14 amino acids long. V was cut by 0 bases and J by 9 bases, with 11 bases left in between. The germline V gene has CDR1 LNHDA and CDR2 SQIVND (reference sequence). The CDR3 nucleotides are TGTGCCAGTAGTATAGATTCGACGGGTTGGGAGCTGTTTTTT. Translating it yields CASSIDSTGWELFF. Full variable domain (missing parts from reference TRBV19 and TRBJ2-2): DGGITQSPKYLFRKEGQNVTLSCEQNLNHDAMYWYRQDPGQGLRLIYYSQIVNDFQKGDIAEGYSVSREKKESFPLTVTSAQKNPTAFYLCASSIDSTGWELFFGEGSRLTVL.

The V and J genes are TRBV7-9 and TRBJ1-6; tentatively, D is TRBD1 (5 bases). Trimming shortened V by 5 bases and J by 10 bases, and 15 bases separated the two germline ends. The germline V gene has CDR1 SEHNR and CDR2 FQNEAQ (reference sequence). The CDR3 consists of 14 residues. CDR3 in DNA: TGTGCCAGCAGCCGTGGGGGGGGGAAGTCACCCCTCCACTTT. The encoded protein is CASSRGGGKSPLHF.

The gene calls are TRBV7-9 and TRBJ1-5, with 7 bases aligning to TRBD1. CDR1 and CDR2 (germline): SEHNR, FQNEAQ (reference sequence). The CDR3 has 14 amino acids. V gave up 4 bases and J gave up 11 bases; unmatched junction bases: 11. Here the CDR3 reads CASSSSDRAWAQHF. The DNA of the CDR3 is TGTGCCAGCAGCTCAAGCGACAGGGCCTGGGCCCAGCATTTT. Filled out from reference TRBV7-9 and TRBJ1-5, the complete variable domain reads DTGVSQNPRHKITKRGQNVTFRCDPISEHNRLYWYRQTLGQGPEFLTYFQNEAQLEKSRLLSDRFSAERPKGSFSTLEIQRTEQGDSAMYLCASSSSDRAWAQHFGDGTRLSIL.

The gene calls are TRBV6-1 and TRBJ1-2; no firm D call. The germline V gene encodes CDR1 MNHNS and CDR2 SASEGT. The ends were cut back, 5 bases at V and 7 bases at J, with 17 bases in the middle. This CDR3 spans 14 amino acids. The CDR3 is CASSHPAIPFGYTF. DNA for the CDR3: TGTGCCAGCAGTCATCCAGCGATCCCTTTTGGCTACACCTTC.

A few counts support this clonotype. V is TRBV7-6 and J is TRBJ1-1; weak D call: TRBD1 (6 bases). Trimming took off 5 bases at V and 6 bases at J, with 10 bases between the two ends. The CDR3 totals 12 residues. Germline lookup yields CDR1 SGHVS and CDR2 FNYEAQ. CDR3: CASSEGGSEAFF. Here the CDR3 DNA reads TGTGCCAGCAGCGAGGGGGGGTCTGAAGCTTTCTTT.

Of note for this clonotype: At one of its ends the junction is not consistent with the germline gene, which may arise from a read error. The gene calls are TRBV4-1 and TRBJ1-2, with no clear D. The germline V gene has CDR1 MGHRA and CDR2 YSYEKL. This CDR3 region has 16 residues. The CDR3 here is CASSQDPGSTVYGYTF. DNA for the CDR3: TGTGCCAGCAGCCAAGATCCTGGCTCAACAGTCTATGGCTACACCTTC.

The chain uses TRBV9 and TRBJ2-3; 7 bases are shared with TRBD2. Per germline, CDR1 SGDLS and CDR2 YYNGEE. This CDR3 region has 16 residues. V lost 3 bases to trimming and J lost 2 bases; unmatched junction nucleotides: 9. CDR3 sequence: CASSEVGGSLTDTQYF. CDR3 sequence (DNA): TGTGCCAGCAGCGAGGTGGGGGGGAGCCTCACAGATACGCAGTATTTT.

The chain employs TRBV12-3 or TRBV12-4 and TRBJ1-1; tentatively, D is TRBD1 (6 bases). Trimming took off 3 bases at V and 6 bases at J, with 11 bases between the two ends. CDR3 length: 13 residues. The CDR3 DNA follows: TGTGCCAGCAGTTTTTCGGGGGCCGCTGAAGCTTTCTTT. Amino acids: CASSFSGAAEAFF.

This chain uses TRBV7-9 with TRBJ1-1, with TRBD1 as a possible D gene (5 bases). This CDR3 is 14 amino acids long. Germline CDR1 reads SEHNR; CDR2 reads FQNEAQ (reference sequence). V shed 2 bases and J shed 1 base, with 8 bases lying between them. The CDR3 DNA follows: TGTGCCAGCAGCTTAAGCAGGGCGAACACTGAAGCTTTCTTT. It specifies CASSLSRANTEAFF.

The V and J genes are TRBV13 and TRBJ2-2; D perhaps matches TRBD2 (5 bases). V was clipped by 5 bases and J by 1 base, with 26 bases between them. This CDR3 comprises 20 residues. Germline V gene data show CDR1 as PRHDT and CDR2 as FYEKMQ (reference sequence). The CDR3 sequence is CASSPTTGIPQRVNTGELFF. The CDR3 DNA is TGTGCCAGCAGCCCTACTACCGGGATTCCTCAAAGGGTGAACACCGGGGAGCTGTTTTTT.

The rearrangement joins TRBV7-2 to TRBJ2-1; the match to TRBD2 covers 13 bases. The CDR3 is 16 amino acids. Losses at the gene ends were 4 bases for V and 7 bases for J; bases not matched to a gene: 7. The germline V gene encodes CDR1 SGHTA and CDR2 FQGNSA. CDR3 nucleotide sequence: TGTGCCAGCAGCTCTGAACTAGCGGGGGGGCAAAATGAGCAGTTCTTC. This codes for CASSSELAGGQNEQFF.